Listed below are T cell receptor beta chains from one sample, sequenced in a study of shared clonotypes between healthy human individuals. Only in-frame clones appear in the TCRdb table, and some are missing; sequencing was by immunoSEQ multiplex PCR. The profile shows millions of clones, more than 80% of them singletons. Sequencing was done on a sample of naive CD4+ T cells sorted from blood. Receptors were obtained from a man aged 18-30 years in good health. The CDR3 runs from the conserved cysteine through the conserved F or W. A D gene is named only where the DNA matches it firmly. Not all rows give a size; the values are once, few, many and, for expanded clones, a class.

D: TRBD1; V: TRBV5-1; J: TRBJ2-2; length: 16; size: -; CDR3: CASSGLGTGNTGELFF; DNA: TGCGCCAGCAGCGGCCTCGGGACAGGGAACACCGGGGAGCTGTTTTTT
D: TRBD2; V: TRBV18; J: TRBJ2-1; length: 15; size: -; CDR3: CASSPPETSGRVPFF; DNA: TGTGCCAGCTCACCACCAGAAACTAGCGGGAGGGTGCCGTTCTTC
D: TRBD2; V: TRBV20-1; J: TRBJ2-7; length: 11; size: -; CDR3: CSASAIAGVVF; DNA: TGCAGTGCTAGTGCTATAGCGGGAGTTGTCTTC
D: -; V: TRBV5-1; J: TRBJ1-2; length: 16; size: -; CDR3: CASSDRGPPGADGYTF; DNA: TGCGCCAGCAGCGACCGGGGGCCGCCAGGGGCGGATGGCTACACCTTC
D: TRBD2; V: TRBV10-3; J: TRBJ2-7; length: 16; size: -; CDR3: CAISESDSGGAYEQYF; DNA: TGTGCCATCAGTGAGTCGGATAGCGGGGGGGCCTACGAGCAGTACTTC
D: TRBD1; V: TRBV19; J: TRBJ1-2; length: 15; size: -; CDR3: CASKTPGTGGGGYTF; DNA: TGTGCCAGTAAAACTCCTGGGACAGGGGGCGGGGGCTACACCTTC
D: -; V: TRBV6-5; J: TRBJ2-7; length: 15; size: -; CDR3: CASSYGFWGSYEQYF; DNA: TGTGCCAGCAGTTACGGCTTTTGGGGCTCCTACGAGCAGTACTTC
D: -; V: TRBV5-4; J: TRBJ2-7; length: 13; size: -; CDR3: CASSSAVSYEQYF; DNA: TGTGCCAGCAGCTCCGCAGTTTCCTACGAGCAGTACTTC
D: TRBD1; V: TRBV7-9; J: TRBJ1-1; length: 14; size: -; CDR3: CASSKDRDLSEAFF; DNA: TGTGCCAGCAGTAAAGACAGGGATTTAAGTGAAGCTTTCTTT
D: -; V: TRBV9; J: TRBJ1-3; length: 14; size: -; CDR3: CASSVGSSGNTIYF; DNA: TGTGCCAGCAGCGTAGGCAGTTCTGGAAACACCATATATTTT
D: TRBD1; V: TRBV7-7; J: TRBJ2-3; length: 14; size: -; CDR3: CASSSGQATDTQYF; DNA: TGTGCTAGCAGCAGTGGACAGGCCACAGATACGCAGTATTTT
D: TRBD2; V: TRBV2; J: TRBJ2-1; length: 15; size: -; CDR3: CASLRAGGPSNEQFF; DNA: TGTGCCAGCCTCCGAGCGGGGGGGCCGTCCAATGAGCAGTTCTTC
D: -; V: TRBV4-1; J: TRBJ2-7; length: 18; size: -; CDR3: CASSQGGPTRGSSYEQYF; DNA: TGCGCCAGCAGCCAAGGGGGTCCTACGAGGGGAAGCTCCTACGAGCAGTACTTC
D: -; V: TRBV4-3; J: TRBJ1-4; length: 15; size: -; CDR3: CASSQAQSSNEKLFF; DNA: TGCGCCAGCAGCCAAGCACAGAGCTCTAATGAAAAACTGTTTTTT
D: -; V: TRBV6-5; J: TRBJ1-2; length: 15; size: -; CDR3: CASSRSRAGPDGYTF; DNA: TGTGCCAGCAGTCGTTCCCGAGCGGGGCCAGATGGCTACACCTTC
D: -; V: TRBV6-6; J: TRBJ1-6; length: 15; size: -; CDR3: CASSYSHSYNSPLHF; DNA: TGTGCCAGCAGTTACTCGCACAGCTATAATTCACCCCTCCACTTT
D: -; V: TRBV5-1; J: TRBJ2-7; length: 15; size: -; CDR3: CASSLATAAPYEQYF; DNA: TGCGCCAGCAGCTTGGCGACGGCGGCACCCTACGAGCAGTACTTC
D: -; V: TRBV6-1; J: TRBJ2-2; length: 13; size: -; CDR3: CASSIWGTGELFF; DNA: TGTGCCAGCAGCATATGGGGCACCGGGGAGCTGTTTTTT
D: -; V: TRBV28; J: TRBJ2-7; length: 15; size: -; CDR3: CASASRYPGRYEQYF; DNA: TGTGCCAGCGCCTCCAGGTATCCTGGCAGGTACGAGCAGTACTTC
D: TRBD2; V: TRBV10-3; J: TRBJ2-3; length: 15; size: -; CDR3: CAISEITSGTDTQYF; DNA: TGTGCCATCAGTGAGATAACTAGCGGCACAGATACGCAGTATTTT
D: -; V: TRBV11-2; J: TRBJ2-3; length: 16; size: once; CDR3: CASSLTGGKGTDTQYF; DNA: TGTGCCAGCAGTCTTACGGGGGGCAAAGGTACAGATACGCAGTATTTT
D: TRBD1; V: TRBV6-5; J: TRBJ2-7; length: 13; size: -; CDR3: CASRSRGPGEQYF; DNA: TGTGCCAGCAGAAGCAGGGGGCCGGGCGAGCAGTACTTC
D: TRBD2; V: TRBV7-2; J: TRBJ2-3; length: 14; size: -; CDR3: CASSLTSGRDTQYF; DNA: TGTGCCAGCAGCTTAACCAGCGGGAGGGATACGCAGTATTTT
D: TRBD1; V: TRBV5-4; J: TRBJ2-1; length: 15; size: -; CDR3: CASSKGQGAGGEQFF; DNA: TGTGCCAGCAGCAAGGGACAGGGGGCGGGAGGTGAGCAGTTCTTC
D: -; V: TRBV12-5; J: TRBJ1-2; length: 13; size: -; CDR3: CASGPGPPYGYTF; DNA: TGTGCTAGTGGCCCCGGGCCTCCCTATGGCTACACCTTC
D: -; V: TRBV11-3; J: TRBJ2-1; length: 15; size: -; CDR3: CASSRGGSSYNEQFF; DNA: TGTGCCAGCAGCAGGGGAGGAAGCTCCTACAATGAGCAGTTCTTC
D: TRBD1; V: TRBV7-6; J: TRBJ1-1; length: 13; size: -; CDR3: CASIGQGKMEAFF; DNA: TGTGCCAGCATTGGACAGGGTAAGATGGAAGCTTTCTTT
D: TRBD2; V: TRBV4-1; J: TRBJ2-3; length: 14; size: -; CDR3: CASSQLSGGATQYF; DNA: TGCGCCAGCAGCCAACTAAGCGGGGGGGCGACGCAGTATTTT
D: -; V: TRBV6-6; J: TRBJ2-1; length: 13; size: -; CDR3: CASSYGHDNEQFF; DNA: TGTGCCAGCAGTTACGGGCACGACAATGAGCAGTTCTTC
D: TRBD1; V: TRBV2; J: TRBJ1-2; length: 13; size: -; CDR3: CASRGDRNYGYTF; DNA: TGTGCCAGCAGAGGGGACAGAAACTATGGCTACACCTTC
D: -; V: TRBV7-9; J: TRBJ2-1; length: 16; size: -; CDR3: CASSLGLGGTYNEQFF; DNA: TGTGCCAGCAGCTTAGGGCTCGGGGGCACCTACAATGAGCAGTTCTTC
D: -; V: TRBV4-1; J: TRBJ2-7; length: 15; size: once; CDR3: CASSRVLAPSYEQYF; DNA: TGCGCCAGCAGCAGGGTCCTAGCGCCGTCCTACGAGCAGTACTTC
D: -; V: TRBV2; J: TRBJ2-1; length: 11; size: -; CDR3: CASREYNEQFF; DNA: TGTGCCAGCAGAGAATACAATGAGCAGTTCTTC
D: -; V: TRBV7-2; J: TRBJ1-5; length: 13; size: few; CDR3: CASSRDRDQPQHF; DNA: TGTGCCAGCAGCCGGGACCGCGATCAGCCCCAGCATTTT
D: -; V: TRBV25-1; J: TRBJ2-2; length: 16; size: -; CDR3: CASSEEAAANTGELFF; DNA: TGTGCCAGCAGCGAGGAGGCGGCAGCGAACACCGGGGAGCTGTTTTTT
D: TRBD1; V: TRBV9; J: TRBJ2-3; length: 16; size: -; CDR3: CASSVGGTGSTDTQYF; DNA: TGTGCCAGCAGCGTAGGGGGGACAGGGAGCACAGATACGCAGTATTTT
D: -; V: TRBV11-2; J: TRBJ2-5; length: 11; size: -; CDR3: CASSLSGTQYF; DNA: TGTGCCAGCAGCTTATCGGGGACCCAGTACTTC
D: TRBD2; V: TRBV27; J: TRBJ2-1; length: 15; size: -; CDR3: CASSLAGLAGHEQFF; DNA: TGTGCCAGCAGTTTAGCGGGACTAGCGGGACATGAGCAGTTCTTC
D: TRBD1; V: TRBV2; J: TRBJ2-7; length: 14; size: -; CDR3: CASSGDRGTVEQYF; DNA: TGTGCCAGCAGTGGGGACAGGGGAACCGTCGAGCAGTACTTC
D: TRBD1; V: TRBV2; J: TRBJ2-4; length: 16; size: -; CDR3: CASRVDRAGTKNIQYF; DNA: TGTGCCAGCAGGGTGGACAGGGCGGGGACCAAAAACATTCAGTACTTC
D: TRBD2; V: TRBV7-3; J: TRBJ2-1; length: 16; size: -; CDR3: CASSFSTGGPYNEQFF; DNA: TGTGCCAGCAGCTTTAGTACGGGGGGGCCTTACAATGAGCAGTTCTTC
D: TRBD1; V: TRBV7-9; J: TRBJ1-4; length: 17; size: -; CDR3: CASSHYTLDRGGEKLFF; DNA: TGTGCCAGCAGCCACTATACCCTCGACAGGGGCGGCGAAAAACTGTTTTTT
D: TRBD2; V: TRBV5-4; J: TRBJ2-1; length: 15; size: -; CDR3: CASSSEGGSYNEQFF; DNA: TGTGCCAGCAGCTCAGAGGGAGGGAGCTACAATGAGCAGTTCTTC
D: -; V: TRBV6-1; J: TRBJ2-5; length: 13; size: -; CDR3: CASSPPGGETQYF; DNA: TGTGCCAGCAGCCCTCCAGGGGGGGAGACCCAGTACTTC
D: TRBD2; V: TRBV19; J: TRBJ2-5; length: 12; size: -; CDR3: CASSGGRETQYF; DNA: TGTGCCAGCTCGGGGGGTCGAGAGACCCAGTACTTC
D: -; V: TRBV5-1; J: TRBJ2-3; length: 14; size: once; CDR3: CASSLSGFTDTQYF; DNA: TGCGCCAGCAGCTTGTCTGGCTTCACAGATACGCAGTATTTT
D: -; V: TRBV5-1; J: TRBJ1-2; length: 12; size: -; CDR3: CASSELNYGYTF; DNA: TGCGCCAGCAGTGAACTTAACTATGGCTACACCTTC
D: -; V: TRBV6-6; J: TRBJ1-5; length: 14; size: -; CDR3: CASSYLQDNQPQHF; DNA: TGTGCCAGCAGTTACTTGCAGGACAATCAGCCCCAGCATTTT
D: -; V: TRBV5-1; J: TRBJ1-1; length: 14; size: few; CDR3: CASSPLTGNTEAFF; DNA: TGCGCCAGCAGCCCCTTGACAGGGAACACTGAAGCTTTCTTT
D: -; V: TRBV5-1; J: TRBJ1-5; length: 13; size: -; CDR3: CASSLVVGEPQHF; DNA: TGCGCCAGCAGCTTGGTAGTTGGTGAGCCCCAGCATTTT
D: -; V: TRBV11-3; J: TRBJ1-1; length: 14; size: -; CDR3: CASSLRSMNTEAFF; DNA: TGTGCCAGCAGCTTACGGAGCATGAACACTGAAGCTTTCTTT